The T cell receptor beta chain described here comes from a study of T cell responses to AZD1222 COVID-19 vaccine. The protocol was immunoSEQ multiplex PCR, while the TCRdb copy is restricted to in-frame clones and leaves out a portion. The sample shows 100,000 or so clones, approximately 91% of them seen only once. A remark on this clone: The target antigen is unknown.

Germline CDR1 and CDR2: SGHDT and YYEEEE. CDR3 size: 12 residues. Trimming left V 4 bases short and J 8 bases short, with 7 bases between. Points from the study as a whole: Mostly white British, mostly female donors; authors suggested clonal diversity may be underestimated. Reportedly, close to half of spike-specific TCRs are directed against unmutated variant regions. The number of AZD1222 recipients seropositive at baseline was only five or six. It was only after the peak T cell response that any repertoires were sampled.

The sample in question was peripheral blood, obtained on day 0 of AZD1222 vaccination. The genes are TRBV5-6 and TRBJ1-6, with D uncertain. The TCR sequence derives from an adult in good health. CDR3 protein: CASSNNDSPLHF. CDR3 DNA: TGTGCCAGCAGCAATAATGATTCACCCCTCCACTTT.